These 20 T cell receptor beta chains were all obtained from the same sample, sequenced in a study of CD8+CD57+ T cells in acquired aplastic anemia. All sequencing subjects had displayed CD8+CD57+ cell expansion on flow cytometry. According to the study, genomic DNA was the template for TCR beta VDJ and CDR3 profiling. TCRdb re-derived calls from the reads in MiXCR, one entry per CDR3 protein. Of fewer than 200,000 distinct CDR3 sequences listed, over 55% are singletons. The sample consisted of sorted CD4+, CD8+, or CD8+CD57+ T cells (not recorded which) from PBMCs. Source of these receptors: a human donor with aplastic anemia.

V usage is TRBV7-8 and J usage is TRBJ1-1, with no clear D. Germline-derived CDR1 and CDR2 are SGHVS and FQNEAQ. Trimming removed 3 bases at V and 6 bases at J, with 8 bases between. The CDR3 has 12 amino acids. CDR3 in amino acids: CASSFRLAEAFF. The CDR3 bases are TGTGCCAGCAGCTTCCGCCTGGCTGAAGCTTTCTTT.

V is TRBV4-3 and J is TRBJ2-3, with D possibly matching TRBD1 (5 bases). The V end lost 1 base, the J end lost 0 bases, and 8 bases lay between the germline ends. Germline assignment: CDR1 LGHNA and CDR2 YSLEER. The CDR3 is 15 amino acids. The CDR3 sequence is CASSQVPGSTDTQYF. The DNA for the CDR3 is TGCGCCAGCAGCCAAGTTCCAGGGAGCACAGATACGCAGTATTTT.

This chain joins TRBV6-5 and TRBJ2-3, with D maybe TRBD2 (5 bases). Germline V gives CDR1 MNHEY, CDR2 SVGAGI. Trimming took off 4 bases at V and 6 bases at J, with 14 bases between the two ends. This CDR3 has 14 residues. CDR3 DNA: TGTGCCAGCAGTTCCGTCGGGATTGGCGATACGCAGTATTTT. This translates into CASSSVGIGDTQYF.

This chain connects TRBV20-1 to TRBJ2-3; the D gene is possibly TRBD1 (6 bases). The CDR3 has 14 residues. Germline V gives CDR1 DFQATT, CDR2 SNEGSKA (reference sequence). Trimming pared 3 bases from V and 2 bases from J, leaving 12 bases between. The CDR3 protein is CSARKGGATDTQYF. The CDR3 DNA reads as TGCAGTGCTAGGAAAGGGGGTGCCACAGATACGCAGTATTTT.

The chain has TRBV7-9 and TRBJ2-2; D is possibly TRBD1 or TRBD2 (5 bases each). The V and J ends lost 5 bases and 7 bases respectively, with 20 bases between them. Looked up from germline, CDR1 is SEHNR and CDR2 is FQNEAQ (reference sequence). This CDR3 contains 16 residues. In DNA form, the CDR3 reads TGTGCCAGCAGCCAAGCAACCGGGGACCGGGGCGGGGAGCTGTTTTTT. Its protein is CASSQATGDRGGELFF. The entire variable domain, with the rest obtained from reference TRBV7-9 and TRBJ2-2, is as follows: DTGVSQNPRHKITKRGQNVTFRCDPISEHNRLYWYRQTLGQGPEFLTYFQNEAQLEKSRLLSDRFSAERPKGSFSTLEIQRTEQGDSAMYLCASSQATGDRGGELFFGEGSRLTVL.

This chain links TRBV5-1 with TRBJ2-7; D is uncertain. CDR1 is SGHRS, CDR2 YFSETQ, per germline. The CDR3 is 13 amino acids. The V end was cut by 5 bases, the J end by 3 bases, with 12 bases between. CDR3 residues: CASSVGIDYEQYF. CDR3 DNA: TGCGCCAGCAGTGTAGGGATAGACTACGAGCAGTACTTC.

V gene TRBV19 combines with J gene TRBJ2-5; D gene unclear. The CDR3 consists of 13 residues. The V and J ends lost 3 bases and 2 bases respectively, with 7 bases between them. Germline lookup yields CDR1 LNHDA and CDR2 SQIVND (reference sequence). CDR3 bases: TGTGCCAGTAGTATTCCAGAGCAAGAGACCCAGTACTTC. Its protein product is CASSIPEQETQYF.

This clonotype was recorded a few times. The chain has TRBV7-3 and TRBJ2-5; TRBD2 is a possible D gene (6 bases). Per the germline V gene, CDR1 is SGHTA and CDR2 is FQGTGA. Trimming removed 6 bases at V and 5 bases at J, with 13 bases between. CDR3 size: 13 residues. The CDR3 DNA follows: TGTGCCAGCAGTTTTGGAGGAGGGGAGACCCAGTACTTC. Its translation is CASSFGGGETQYF.

The rearrangement links TRBV7-2 to TRBJ1-6; TRBD1 matches at 10 bases. The CDR3 sequence is 16 residues long. J gave up 7 bases and V 4 bases, and 7 bases lay outside the gene matches. The germline gives CDR1 SGHTA, CDR2 FQGNSA. The CDR3 spells CASSWNWDRGNSPLHF. In DNA form, the CDR3 reads TGTGCCAGCAGCTGGAATTGGGACAGGGGCAATTCACCCCTCCACTTT. Full variable domain (outside the CDR3, taken from reference TRBV7-2 and TRBJ1-6): GAGVSQSPSNKVTEKGKDVELRCDPISGHTALYWYRQSLGQGLEFLIYFQGNSAPDKSGLPSDRFSAERTGGSVSTLTIQRTQQEDSAVYLCASSWNWDRGNSPLHFGNGTRLTVT.

The chain couples TRBV29-1 to TRBJ2-5, with D perhaps matching TRBD1 or TRBD2 (7 bases each). V shed 7 bases and J shed 8 bases, with 20 bases lying between them. The CDR3 is 13 residues long. Per the germline V gene, CDR1 is SQVTM and CDR2 is ANQGSEA. The CDR3 sequence is CSGGGGAEGTQYF. The CDR3, as DNA: TGCAGCGGGGGAGGGGGCGCCGAGGGAACCCAGTACTTC.

The chain uses TRBV20-1 and TRBJ2-1; the D gene is possibly TRBD2 (5 bases). Germline V lookup: CDR1 DFQATT, CDR2 SNEGSKA (reference sequence). Trimming shortened V by 1 base and J by 7 bases, and 17 bases separated the two germline ends. The CDR3 loop spans 15 amino acids. CDR3 coding DNA: TGCAGTGCTAGAGTGGACCCGGGTAGGGAGAATGAGCAGTTCTTC. Amino acids: CSARVDPGRENEQFF.

The count of this clonotype is one. The chain uses TRBV5-1 and TRBJ2-3; D call uncertain. V was trimmed by 3 bases and J by 5 bases, leaving 16 bases between them. Germline CDR1 is SGHRS and CDR2 is YFSETQ. The CDR3 runs to 15 residues. CDR3 protein: CASSSGTFGQDTQYF. The DNA of the CDR3 is TGCGCCAGCAGCTCAGGAACATTCGGGCAAGATACGCAGTATTTT.

In this sample, this clonotype turned up once. The chain joins TRBV29-1 to TRBJ1-3, with unresolved D. In germline, CDR1 is SQVTM, CDR2 ANQGSEA. V was pared by 6 bases and J by 2 bases, with 11 bases between. The length of the CDR3 is 13 residues. CDR3 bases: TGCAGCGTCCAACGAGGAGCTGGAAACACCATATATTTT. It is translated as CSVQRGAGNTIYF.

The V call is TRBV7-9, the J call TRBJ2-7; weak D call: TRBD2 (5 bases). The V and J ends lost 1 base and 5 bases respectively, with 15 bases between them. This CDR3 has 15 amino acids. Germline V gene sequence: CDR1 SEHNR, CDR2 FQNEAQ (reference sequence). CDR3 nucleotides: TGTGCCAGCAGCTTAGGGCACATAAAGGAGGACGAGCAGTACTTC. The encoded protein is CASSLGHIKEDEQYF.

The gene calls are TRBV5-1 and TRBJ1-5; tentatively, D is TRBD1 (5 bases). The V end lost 0 bases, the J end lost 0 bases, and 7 bases lay between the germline ends. Germline V CDR1 and CDR2: SGHRS, YFSETQ. The length of the CDR3 is 15 residues. The chain's CDR3 is CASSLEGFSNQPQHF. DNA for the CDR3: TGCGCCAGCAGCTTGGAGGGGTTTAGCAATCAGCCCCAGCATTTT. The entire variable domain, with the rest obtained from reference TRBV5-1 and TRBJ1-5, is as follows: KAGVTQTPRYLIKTRGQQVTLSCSPISGHRSVSWYQQTPGQGLQFLFEYFSETQRNKGNFPGRFSGRQFSNSRSEMNVSTLELGDSALYLCASSLEGFSNQPQHFGDGTRLSIL.

In its sample, this clonotype was seen once. The chain recombines TRBV5-8 with TRBJ2-3, with D possibly TRBD2 on 5 matching bases. V was pared by 4 bases and J by 2 bases, with 14 bases between. This CDR3 has 15 residues. CDR1 and CDR2 (germline): SGHTS, YDEGEE. The CDR3 here is CASSVGGRHTDTQYF. CDR3 in DNA: TGTGCCAGCAGCGTAGGCGGGCGACACACAGATACGCAGTATTTT.

The V gene is TRBV10-3, the J gene TRBJ2-3, with D perhaps TRBD2 (6 bases). Between the trimmed V and J ends, which lost 4 bases and 3 bases, there was a span of 11 bases. The CDR3 is made up of 14 amino acids. CDR1 ENHRY and CDR2 SYGVKD come from the germline V gene. The CDR3 DNA reads TGTGCCATCAGTGTGGGGAGCGGGACAGATACGCAGTATTTT. Translation: CAISVGSGTDTQYF.

The J gene is TRBJ1-4, the V gene TRBV15; 8 positions agree with TRBD1. The CDR3 extends over 14 amino acids. CDR1 LNHNV and CDR2 YYDKDF come from the germline V gene (reference sequence). The J segment lost 7 bases and the V segment lost 5 bases, leaving 6 bases of the junction unmatched. Here the CDR3 DNA reads TGTGCCACCAGCTCCGACAGGGGTAGTGAAAAACTGTTTTTT. Residues: CATSSDRGSEKLFF.

CDR3 sequence reads: CASSSSVRGYTF. In DNA form, the CDR3 reads TGCGCCAGCAGCTCGTCAGTCAGGGGCTACACCTTC. V gene TRBV4-1 combines with J gene TRBJ1-2, with D unclear. Trimming left V 5 bases short and J 8 bases short, with 12 bases between. The germline gives CDR1 MGHRA, CDR2 YSYEKL. The CDR3 runs to 12 residues.

The genes are TRBV20-1 and TRBJ2-3; the match to TRBD2 covers 8 bases. Germline V gives CDR1 DFQATT, CDR2 SNEGSKA (reference sequence). J was trimmed by 2 bases and V by 6 bases; bases with no gene match: 7. The CDR3 totals 14 residues. The CDR3 spells CSALTSGYTDTQYF. The CDR3, as DNA: TGCAGTGCCTTAACTAGCGGTTACACAGATACGCAGTATTTT.